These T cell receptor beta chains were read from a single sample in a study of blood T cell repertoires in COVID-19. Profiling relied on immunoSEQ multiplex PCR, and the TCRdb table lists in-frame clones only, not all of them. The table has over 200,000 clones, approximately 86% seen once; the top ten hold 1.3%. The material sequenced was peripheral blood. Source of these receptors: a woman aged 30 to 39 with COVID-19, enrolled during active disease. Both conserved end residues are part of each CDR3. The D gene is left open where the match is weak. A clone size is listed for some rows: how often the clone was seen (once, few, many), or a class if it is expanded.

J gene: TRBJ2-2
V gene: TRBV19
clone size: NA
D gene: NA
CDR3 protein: CAGQGYDGELFF
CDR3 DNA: TGTGCCGGTCAGGGGTACGACGGGGAGCTGTTTTTT

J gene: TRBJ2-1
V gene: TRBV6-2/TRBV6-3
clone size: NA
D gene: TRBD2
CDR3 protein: CASRLSLAGGMDQFF
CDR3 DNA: TGTGCCAGCCGCCTGTCACTAGCGGGAGGGATGGATCAGTTCTTC

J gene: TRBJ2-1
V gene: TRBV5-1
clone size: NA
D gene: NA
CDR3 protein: CASSLVGSVENNEQFF
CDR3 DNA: TGCGCCAGCAGCTTGGTCGGGAGTGTGGAGAACAATGAGCAGTTCTTC

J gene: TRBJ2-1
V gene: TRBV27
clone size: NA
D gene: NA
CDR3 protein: CASSPSVQSYNEQFF
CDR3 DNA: TGTGCCAGCAGTCCCTCGGTCCAATCCTACAATGAGCAGTTCTTC

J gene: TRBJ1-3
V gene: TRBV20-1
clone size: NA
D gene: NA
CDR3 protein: CSARAGNTIYF
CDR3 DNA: TGCAGTGCCAGGGCGGGAAACACCATATATTTT

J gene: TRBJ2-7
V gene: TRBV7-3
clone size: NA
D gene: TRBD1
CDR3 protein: CASSPSGTGTYEQYF
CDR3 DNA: TGTGCCAGCAGCCCCTCCGGGACAGGGACCTACGAGCAGTACTTC

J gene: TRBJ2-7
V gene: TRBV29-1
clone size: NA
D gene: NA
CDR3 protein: CSVKGNEQYF
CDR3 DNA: TGCAGCGTTAAGGGGAACGAGCAGTACTTC

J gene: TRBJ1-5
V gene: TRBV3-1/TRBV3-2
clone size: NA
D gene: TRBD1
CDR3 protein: CASSQAYDRGKGPQHF
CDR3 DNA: TGTGCCAGCAGCCAAGCCTATGACAGGGGGAAGGGGCCCCAGCATTTT

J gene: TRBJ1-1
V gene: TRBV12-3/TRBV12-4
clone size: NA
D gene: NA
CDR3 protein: CASSLRGDEAFF
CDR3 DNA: TGTGCCAGCAGTTTGAGAGGAGATGAAGCTTTCTTT

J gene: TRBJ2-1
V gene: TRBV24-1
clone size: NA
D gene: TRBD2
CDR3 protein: CATSGIGTSGRYEQFF
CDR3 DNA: TGTGCCACCAGTGGGATTGGGACTAGCGGGAGGTATGAGCAGTTCTTC

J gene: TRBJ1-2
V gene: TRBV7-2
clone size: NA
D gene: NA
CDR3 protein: CASSWGGARPVYGYTF
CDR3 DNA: TGTGCCAGCAGCTGGGGGGGGGCCAGACCTGTCTATGGCTACACCTTC

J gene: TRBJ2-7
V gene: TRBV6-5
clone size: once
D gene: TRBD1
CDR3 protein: CASRVGQGAYEQYF
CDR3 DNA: TGTGCCAGCAGAGTGGGACAGGGGGCCTACGAGCAGTACTTC

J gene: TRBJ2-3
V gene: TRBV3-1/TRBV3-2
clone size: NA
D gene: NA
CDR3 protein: CASRRSGDTQYF
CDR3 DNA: TGTGCCAGCCGGCGGAGTGGAGATACGCAGTATTTT

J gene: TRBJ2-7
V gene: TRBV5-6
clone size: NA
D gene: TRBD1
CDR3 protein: CASSSGTGGSEQYF
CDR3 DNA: TGTGCCAGCAGCTCCGGGACAGGGGGCAGCGAGCAGTACTTC

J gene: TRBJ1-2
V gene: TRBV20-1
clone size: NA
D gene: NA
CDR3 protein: CSARDGGYTF
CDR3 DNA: TGCAGTGCTAGAGATGGCGGGTACACCTTC

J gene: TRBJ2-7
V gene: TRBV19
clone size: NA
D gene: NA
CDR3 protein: CASSMELLANLRSSYEQYF
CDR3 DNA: TGTGCCAGTAGTATGGAGCTCCTAGCGAACTTACGGAGCTCCTACGAGCAGTACTTC

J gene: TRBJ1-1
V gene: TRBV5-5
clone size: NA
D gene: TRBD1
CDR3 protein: CASSETVRGDAEAFF
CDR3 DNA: TGTGCCAGCAGCGAAACAGTCAGGGGGGACGCTGAAGCTTTCTTT

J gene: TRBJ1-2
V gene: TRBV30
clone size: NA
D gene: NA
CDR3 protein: CAWSRSRGTNYGYTF
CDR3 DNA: TGTGCCTGGAGTCGGAGCCGGGGGACTAACTATGGCTACACCTTC

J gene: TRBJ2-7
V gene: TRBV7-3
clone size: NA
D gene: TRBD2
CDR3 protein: CASSFLGLAGDEQYF
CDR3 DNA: TGTGCCAGCAGCTTTCTGGGACTAGCGGGAGACGAGCAGTACTTC

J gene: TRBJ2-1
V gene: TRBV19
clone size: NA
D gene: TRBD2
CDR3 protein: CASSMDKPGREFGNEQFF
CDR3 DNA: TGTGCCAGTAGTATGGATAAGCCGGGGCGGGAGTTCGGTAATGAGCAGTTCTTC

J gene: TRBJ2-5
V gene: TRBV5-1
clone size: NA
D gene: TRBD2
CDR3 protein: CASSAKPGLAEETQYF
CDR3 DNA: TGCGCCAGCAGCGCCAAACCGGGACTAGCGGAAGAGACCCAGTACTTC

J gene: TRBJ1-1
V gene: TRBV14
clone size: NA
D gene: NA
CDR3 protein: CASSHVGRGVAEAFF
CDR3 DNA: TGTGCCAGCAGCCACGTTGGGAGGGGGGTCGCTGAAGCTTTCTTT

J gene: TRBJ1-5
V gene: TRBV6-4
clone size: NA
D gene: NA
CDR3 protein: CASSDYSNQPQHF
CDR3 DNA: TGTGCCAGCAGTGATTATAGCAATCAGCCCCAGCATTTT

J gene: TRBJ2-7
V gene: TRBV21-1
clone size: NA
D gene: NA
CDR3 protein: CASSKRRTGGEYEQYF
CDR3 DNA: TGTGCCAGCAGCAAACGCCGGACAGGGGGCGAATACGAGCAGTACTTC

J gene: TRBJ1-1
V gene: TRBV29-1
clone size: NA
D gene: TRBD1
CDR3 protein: CSWWTGGNTEAFF
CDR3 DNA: TGCAGCTGGTGGACAGGGGGCAACACTGAAGCTTTCTTT

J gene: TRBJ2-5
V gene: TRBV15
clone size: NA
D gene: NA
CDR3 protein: CATSRATELQETQYF
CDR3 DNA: TGTGCCACCAGCAGAGCGACGGAGTTACAAGAGACCCAGTACTTC

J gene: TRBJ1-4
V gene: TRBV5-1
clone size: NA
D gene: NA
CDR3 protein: CASSLDPGTNEKLFF
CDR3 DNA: TGCGCCAGCAGCTTGGATCCAGGGACTAATGAAAAACTGTTTTTT